This TCR beta chain was documented in a study of T-cell memory formation after mild COVID-19. Study as a whole: TCR clusters showed largely donor specificity.

The CDR3 runs to 16 residues. CDR1 and CDR2 from the germline V gene are SEHNR and FQNEAQ (reference sequence). V lost 1 base and J lost 5; bases outside the gene matches: 9. TCRdb processed the 5' RACE reads anew with MiXCR; each CDR3 protein has one entry. The table records 430,000 or so distinct CDR3 sequences, approximately 25% of them present only once. In regard to this clonotype: No antigen is known for it.

Study-wide results and caveats: Clones from the second wave (peaking day 37) had unconfirmed SARS-CoV-2 specificity.

The TCR was taken from an adult woman who had mild COVID-19 (a few samples of this study predate the infection). Cell type and time point are not known. The chain links TRBV7-9 to TRBJ2-7; TRBD1 matches at 9 bases. The sequenced sample consisted of PBMCs or a T cell subset sorted from them (not recorded which). The CDR3, as DNA: TGTGCCAGCAGCTTAGAGGTGGCGGACAGGGGCCACGAGCAGTACTTC. Translating gives CASSLEVADRGHEQYF.